One and the same sample provided the 3 T cell receptor beta chains below, sequenced in a study of regulatory T cells in long-lasting Graves disease. Regarding time point: newly diagnosed GD, antithyroid drugs for less than 3 months. Extracted RNA from PBMCs served as the source of the TCR library. Building of the TCR beta libraries involved iRepertoire HTBI primers and Arm-PCR of CDR3 regions. MiXCR was run by TCRdb on the multiplex PCR reads, yielding one entry per CDR3 protein. The sample holds approximately 350,000 distinct CDR3 sequences, roughly 17% seen once. The same data also went into a second study, on T cells in Graves' hyperthyroidism and ophthalmopathy.

The specimen comprised peripheral blood mononuclear cells (PBMCs), sampled at new diagnosis, from a patient treated with antithyroid drugs. The receptors come from a man in his forties with Graves disease.

Ten or more counts support this clonotype. The genes are TRBV12-3 or TRBV12-4 and TRBJ1-5, with D unclear. The CDR3 runs to 16 residues. V was shortened by 1 base and J by 4 bases, with 14 bases between the two germline ends. CDR3 sequence reads: CASSLGSGMGNQPQHF. CDR3 nucleotides: TGTGCCAGCAGTTTAGGGTCGGGGATGGGGAATCAGCCCCAGCATTTT.

The sample holds one count of this clonotype. The chain couples TRBV6-1 to TRBJ1-2; D remains unclear. Germline lookup yields CDR1 MNHNS and CDR2 SASEGT. With 5 bases removed from V and 7 bases from J, the gap between germline ends came to 14 bases. This CDR3 has 13 amino acids. The CDR3 DNA sequence: TGTGCCAGCAGTCTCCCTACCAGAGGTGGCTACACCTTC. Its protein product is CASSLPTRGGYTF.

This clonotype was seen many times. This sequence joins TRBV29-1 and TRBJ2-7; D unclear. V was pared by 5 bases and J by 0 bases, with 8 bases between. Germline V gene data show CDR1 as SQVTM and CDR2 as ANQGSEA. The CDR3 length is 12 residues. CDR3 amino acids: CSVLLSSYEQYF. DNA for the CDR3: TGCAGCGTTTTACTGAGCTCCTACGAGCAGTACTTC.